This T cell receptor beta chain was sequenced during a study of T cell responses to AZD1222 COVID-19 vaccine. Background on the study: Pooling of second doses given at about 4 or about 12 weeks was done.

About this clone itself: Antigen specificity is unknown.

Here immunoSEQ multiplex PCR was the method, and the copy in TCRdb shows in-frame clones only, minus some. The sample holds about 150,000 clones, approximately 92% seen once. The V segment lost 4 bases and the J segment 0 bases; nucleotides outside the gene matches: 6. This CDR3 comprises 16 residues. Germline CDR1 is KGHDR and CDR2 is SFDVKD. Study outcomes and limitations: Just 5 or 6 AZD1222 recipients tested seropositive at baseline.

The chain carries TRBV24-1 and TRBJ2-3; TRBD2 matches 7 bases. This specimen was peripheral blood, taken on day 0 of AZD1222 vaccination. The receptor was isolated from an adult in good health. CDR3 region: CATSELGGISTDTQYF. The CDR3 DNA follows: TGTGCCACCAGTGAGCTCGGGGGGATTAGCACAGATACGCAGTATTTT.